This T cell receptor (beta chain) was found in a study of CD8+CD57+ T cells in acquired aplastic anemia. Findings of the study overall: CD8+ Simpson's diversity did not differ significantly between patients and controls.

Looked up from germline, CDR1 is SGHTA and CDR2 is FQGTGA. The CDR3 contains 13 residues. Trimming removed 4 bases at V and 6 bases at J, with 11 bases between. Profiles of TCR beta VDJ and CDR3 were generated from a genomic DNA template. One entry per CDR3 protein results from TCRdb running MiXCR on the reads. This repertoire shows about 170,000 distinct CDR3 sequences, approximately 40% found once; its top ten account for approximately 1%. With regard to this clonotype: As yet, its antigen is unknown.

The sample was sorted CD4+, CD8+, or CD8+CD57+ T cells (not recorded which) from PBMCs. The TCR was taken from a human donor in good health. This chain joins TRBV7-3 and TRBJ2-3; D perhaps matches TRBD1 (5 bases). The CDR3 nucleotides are TGTGCCAGCAGCTCCTCAGGGTCCGATACGCAGTATTTT. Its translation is CASSSSGSDTQYF.